The 23 T cell receptor beta chains below come from one sample, sequenced in a study of T cell responses to AZD1222 COVID-19 vaccine (dated by TCRdb to about 2021). The intended sense of this specimen's time point label: about 28 days (+/-7) after the second vaccine dose. Preparation of the library involved the immunoSEQ multiplex PCR assay. TCRdb obtained this table from immuneACCESS and retained in-frame rearrangements with V and J assigned. These tables miss some clones; where compared with another copy, unresolved V genes account for less than half of the shortfall, and the remainder is unexplained. Within this sample are over 150,000 clones, with roughly 94% of them counted one time only. Of the sample, around 1.6% falls within the top ten clones. The sequencing here drew on peripheral blood, taken 28 days after the second AZD1222 dose. These receptors all come from an adult who received the AZD1222 COVID-19 vaccine.

The chain employs TRBV4-2 and TRBJ1-5; no clear D. The CDR3 contains 15 residues. Germline V gene lookup returns CDR1 LGHNA and CDR2 YNFKEQ. Deletions cut 2 bases from V and 0 bases from J, with 8 bases between. CDR3 in amino acids: CASSQTTVSNQPQHF. Here the CDR3 DNA reads TGTGCCAGCAGCCAAACCACAGTTAGCAATCAGCCCCAGCATTTT.

The rearrangement joins TRBV24-1 to TRBJ2-2; D assignment may be TRBD1 or TRBD2 (5 bases each). Germline V gene sequence: CDR1 KGHDR, CDR2 SFDVKD. The CDR3 runs to 16 residues. Trimming removed 1 base at V and 4 bases at J, with 12 bases between. The CDR3 here is CATSDLGFGATGELFF. CDR3 bases: TGTGCCACCAGTGATTTAGGGTTCGGGGCCACCGGGGAGCTGTTTTTT.

This clone was observed once. The CDR3 sequence is CASSPPANGANGYGYTF. The DNA of the CDR3 is TGTGCCAGCTCACCACCGGCCAATGGGGCGAATGGCTATGGCTACACCTTC. The chain carries TRBV18 and TRBJ1-2; D might be TRBD1 (5 bases). Germline CDR1 KGHSH, CDR2 LQKENI. CDR3 length equals 17 residues. Trimming took 0 bases from V and 4 from J, leaving 18 bases between them.

The V and J genes are TRBV5-6 and TRBJ1-5; tentatively, D is TRBD1 (5 bases). The CDR3 is 16 amino acids. The germline V gene encodes CDR1 SGHDT and CDR2 YYEEEE. The germline V and J ends were trimmed by 2 bases and 1 base, with 13 bases remaining between them. The CDR3 reads CASSFQGSDSNQPQHF. The DNA for the CDR3 is TGTGCCAGCAGCTTCCAGGGCAGCGACAGCAATCAGCCCCAGCATTTT.

The rearrangement uses TRBV27 and TRBJ1-5; TRBD1 agrees at 7 bases. The CDR3 contains 18 residues. Germline CDR1 MNHEY, CDR2 SMNVEV (reference sequence). V was clipped by 5 bases and J by 3 bases; unmatched bases: 16. CDR3 loop: CASSPGQEKAYPNQPQHF. CDR3 coding DNA: TGTGCCAGCAGTCCTGGACAGGAGAAAGCCTACCCCAATCAGCCCCAGCATTTT.

The V and J genes are TRBV7-6 and TRBJ2-6; 8 nucleotides align to TRBD1. The germline V gene has CDR1 SGHVS and CDR2 FNYEAQ. V lost 3 bases, J lost 0 bases, and 7 bases stayed unmatched. CDR3 length: 18 residues. CDR3 nucleotide sequence: TGTGCCAGCAGCTTTGGTCCAGGGGGCAGCTCTGGGGCCAACGTCCTGACTTTC. Protein sequence: CASSFGPGGSSGANVLTF.

The chain carries TRBV7-9 and TRBJ2-1; D remains unclear. This CDR3 spans 12 amino acids. V was clipped by 4 bases and J by 9 bases, with 10 bases between them. Germline V gene lookup returns CDR1 SEHNR and CDR2 FQNEAQ (reference sequence). CDR3 sequence: CASSSGSGEQFF. The CDR3 bases are TGTGCCAGCAGCTCGGGCTCCGGTGAGCAGTTCTTC. The complete variable domain, with remaining parts taken from reference TRBV7-9 and TRBJ2-1, reads DTGVSQNPRHKITKRGQNVTFRCDPISEHNRLYWYRQTLGQGPEFLTYFQNEAQLEKSRLLSDRFSAERPKGSFSTLEIQRTEQGDSAMYLCASSSGSGEQFFGPGTRLTVL.

V gene TRBV11-3 combines with J gene TRBJ2-3; D gene ambiguous. This CDR3 contains 15 residues. Germline V lookup: CDR1 SGHNT, CDR2 YENEEA. V gave up 7 bases and J gave up 2 bases, with 16 bases separating them. Here the CDR3 reads CASTEDGGTTDTQYF. The CDR3 DNA reads as TGTGCCAGCACCGAGGACGGTGGAACCACAGATACGCAGTATTTT.

The V gene is TRBV18, the J gene TRBJ1-1, with 9 bases lining up with TRBD1. The CDR3 sequence is 15 residues long. The germline gives CDR1 KGHSH, CDR2 LQKENI. With 4 bases clipped from V and 0 bases from J, the junction kept 3 bases outside the gene matches. The DNA of the CDR3 is TGTGCCAGCTCACTACGACAGGGGGTGAACACTGAAGCTTTCTTT. Amino acid sequence: CASSLRQGVNTEAFF.

The chain combines TRBV6-2 or TRBV6-3 with TRBJ1-2, with D possibly being TRBD1 (6 bases). This CDR3 region has 15 residues. Trimming removed 6 bases from V and 4 bases from J, with 18 bases in between. Germline values: CDR1 MNHEY, CDR2 SVGEGT. The CDR3 coding sequence is TGTGCCAGCAGCTTACAGGGACCACTTGGCTATGGCTACACCTTC. This gives the protein CASSLQGPLGYGYTF.

The J gene is TRBJ1-5, the V gene TRBV12-3 or TRBV12-4; D is undetermined. The CDR3 contains 13 residues. V dropped 9 bases and J dropped 3 bases, with 12 bases sitting between them. CDR3 sequence: CASTPQNNQPQHF. The CDR3 nucleotides are TGTGCCAGTACGCCCCAAAACAATCAGCCCCAGCATTTT.

In the case of this clone: Other DNA sequences in this sample translate to the same CDR3. CDR3 region: CASSGGLAGGNEQFF. DNA for the CDR3: TGTGCCAGCAGCGGAGGACTAGCGGGAGGAAATGAGCAGTTCTTC. The genes are TRBV9 and TRBJ2-1; 14 bases are a match to TRBD2. CDR1 is SGDLS, CDR2 YYNGEE, per germline. The CDR3 is 15 amino acids. J gave up 7 bases and V 3 bases, and 3 bases lay outside the gene matches.

The sample holds one count of this clone. This rearrangement joins TRBV2 to TRBJ2-3; no reliable D call. Germline CDR1 SNHLY, CDR2 FYNNEI. The CDR3 is 14 amino acids. V dropped 7 bases and J dropped 4 bases, with 15 bases sitting between them. The CDR3 protein is CASIPDLGADTQYF. The CDR3 nucleotides are TGTGCCAGCATCCCGGACCTAGGCGCAGATACGCAGTATTTT.

This chain links TRBV4-3 with TRBJ1-1; D possibly corresponds to TRBD1 (5 bases). The germline CDR1 and CDR2 sequences are LGHNA and YSLEER. V was cut by 0 bases and J by 11 bases, with 22 bases left in between. This CDR3 is 16 amino acids long. The CDR3 reads CASSQDHRGGLLTAFF. The CDR3 region has the DNA TGCGCCAGCAGCCAAGATCATCGGGGGGGTTTGCTTACGGCTTTCTTT.

V is TRBV12-3 or TRBV12-4 and J is TRBJ2-3; D is uncertain. This CDR3 comprises 13 residues. With 3 bases removed from V and 2 bases from J, the gap between germline ends came to 6 bases. The CDR3 DNA reads as TGTGCCAGCAGTTTTGAGACCACAGATACGCAGTATTTT. The encoded protein is CASSFETTDTQYF.

This clone appeared a single time. V usage is TRBV13 and J usage is TRBJ2-1; a possible D gene is TRBD2 (7 bases). V shed 1 base and J shed 14 bases, with 12 bases lying between them. The CDR3 is made up of 12 amino acids. Germline CDR1 is PRHDT and CDR2 is FYEKMQ (reference sequence). CDR3 sequence reads: CASSLVGGPEFF. The CDR3 bases are TGTGCCAGCAGCTTAGTGGGGGGGCCGGAGTTCTTC.

The V call is TRBV28, the J call TRBJ1-2; tentative D call: TRBD1 (6 bases). The V gene lost 4 bases and the J gene lost 8 bases, with 14 bases spanning the gap. Germline V gene lookup returns CDR1 MDHEN and CDR2 SYDVKM. The CDR3 has 13 residues. The CDR3: CASSSQGIAGYTF. In DNA, the CDR3 is TGTGCCAGCAGTTCACAGGGAATTGCCGGCTACACCTTC.

The genes are TRBV19 and TRBJ1-5; D not certain. V was cut by 6 bases and J by 2 bases, with 20 bases left in between. Germline V gives CDR1 LNHDA, CDR2 SQIVND (reference sequence). The CDR3 covers 17 residues. The CDR3: CASSSLDPWSGNQPQHF. The CDR3 coding sequence is TGTGCCAGTAGCTCACTAGACCCCTGGTCGGGCAATCAGCCCCAGCATTTT.

The gene calls are TRBV18 and TRBJ2-7; possible D gene TRBD2, 6 bases. The CDR3 totals 14 residues. Deletions cut 3 bases from V and 2 bases from J, with 11 bases between. The germline V gene has CDR1 KGHSH and CDR2 LQKENI. The CDR3 loop is CASSPPGLTYEQYF. Written as DNA, the CDR3 is TGTGCCAGCTCACCTCCGGGACTTACCTACGAGCAGTACTTC.

CDR3 sequence reads: CASSIARSQLNTEAFF. DNA of the CDR3: TGTGCCAGTAGTATAGCAAGGTCGCAGTTGAACACTGAAGCTTTCTTT. The chain joins TRBV19 to TRBJ1-1, with D hard to call. This CDR3 has 16 residues. The V gene lost 1 base and the J gene lost 0 bases, with 12 bases spanning the gap. Germline CDR1 reads LNHDA; CDR2 reads SQIVND (reference sequence).

The chain combines TRBV19 with TRBJ2-7; D is tentatively TRBD1 or TRBD2 (5 bases each). V lost 3 bases to trimming and J lost 3 bases, with 15 bases between them. CDR3 length: 15 residues. Germline V gives CDR1 LNHDA, CDR2 SQIVND (reference sequence). The CDR3 here is CASSIGSFGGYEQYF. DNA of the CDR3: TGTGCCAGTAGTATCGGGTCCTTTGGGGGCTACGAGCAGTACTTC.

The V gene is TRBV5-1, the J gene TRBJ2-3; 7 bases are shared with TRBD2. From germline, CDR1 is SGHRS and CDR2 YFSETQ. V was pared by 0 bases and J by 4 bases, with 5 bases of the junction left unmatched. The CDR3 spans 15 residues. The CDR3 sequence: CASSLAGGHADTQYF. The DNA of the CDR3 is TGCGCCAGCAGCTTGGCGGGAGGACATGCAGATACGCAGTATTTT.

The sample holds one count of this clone. This chain joins TRBV12-5 and TRBJ2-7; 7 bases line up with TRBD2. V was clipped by 0 bases and J by 6 bases; unmatched bases: 5. The germline gives CDR1 LGHNT, CDR2 FRNRAP. The CDR3 totals 14 residues. CDR3 sequence reads: CASGLVLGGSEQYF. In DNA form, the CDR3 reads TGTGCTAGTGGTTTGGTACTCGGGGGGAGCGAGCAGTACTTC.